This record covers a single TCR beta chain. What antigen it recognizes has not been identified. Base qualities are not recorded, but no much larger clone differs from it by a single base. TCR beta CDR3 regions were amplified from RNA transcripts for repertoire sequencing. A first-round RT-PCR used HTBI primers with the Qiagen OneStep RT-PCR kit, followed by a second-round multiplex PCR, size selection and purification. Sequencing of the libraries was carried out on an Illumina HiSeq2000 in paired-end mode with 100 bp reads. Turning to the authors' computational methods: SOAPnuke was used to process the reads, removing any read that contained adapters or uncalled bases, had a mean Phred below 15, or lacked an exact match to the constant primer or identifier. High-quality paired reads were merged with COPE v1.2.5. Unique nucleotide sequences were defined as clonotypes and aligned to IMGT TRB V, D and J references using MiTCR v1.1. The analysis was limited to V-J combinations with a frequency above 0.0001, which together covered approximately 99% of repertoires. A TCR clonal expansion and chaos score per V-J combination was defined as the ratio of F50 clonal expansion to chaos observed in the TCRdist matrix. Features were reduced by Welch's t-statistics and random forest to some 13 V-J combinations, which fed a naive Bayes classifier. Thyroid-blood repertoire similarity was quantified with the Morisita-Horn index. TCRdb applied fastp at Q25 and MiXCR to the public reads, then kept only in-frame beta chains. Entries are consolidated by CDR3 protein sequence, retaining the most common genes and DNA. The V and J calls were determined by TCRdb, not by the authors. This sample is represented by around 660,000 distinct CDR3 sequences; more than 40% of them were singletons. The ten largest clones add up to around 3.3% of the sample.

These data are taken from a study of Graves' ophthalmopathy and Graves' hyperthyroidism (dated by TCRdb to about 2018). Regarding the study in general: Peripheral blood samples were taken at the time of initial diagnosis, before any treatment was given. Following sample collection, hyperthyroidism patients were given methimazole at a starting dose of 30 mg daily, and ophthalmopathy patients were given high-dose intravenous methylprednisolone. In total, 135 blood samples were TCR-sequenced: fewer than 50 ophthalmopathy, 80 or so hyperthyroidism and roughly 17 hyperthyroidism-to-ophthalmopathy patients. To tell Graves' ophthalmopathy apart from Graves' hyperthyroidism, and to predict which patients would progress to ophthalmopathy, the study relied on TCR beta repertoire signatures. The independent validation cohort included 18 hyperthyroidism patients plus 17 patients who later progressed from hyperthyroidism to ophthalmopathy. A discovery set of 95 to 100 patients (around 40 ophthalmopathy, about 58 stable hyperthyroidism) was enrolled to explore V-J signatures distinguishing ophthalmopathy from hyperthyroidism. In about six hyperthyroidism patients, the T-cell repertoires found in thyroid tissue were compared with those found in blood.

A distance of 21 bases separates the germline ends of V and J, which lose 8 bases and 4 bases respectively. Including the terminal cysteine and phenylalanine, the CDR3 comprises 16 residues. The retained sequence is limited to the CDR3, 48 bases, with the frame set at the first base. The germline V gene encodes CDR1 MGHDK and CDR2 SYGVNS. Patients with ophthalmopathy had moderately to severely active disease, with a Clinical Activity Score of 3 or more, a NOSPECS grade of 4 or more, and a disease duration of less than 3 months. Anyone with other autoimmune diseases, uncontrolled infections, pregnancy or lactation was excluded from the study. Diagnosis was based on clinical symptoms, serum thyroxine, TRAb, thyroid ultrasound and orbital computed tomography. PBMCs were isolated from around 10 ml of fresh peripheral blood by Ficoll-Paque density gradient centrifugation. Total RNA was extracted using Trizol reagent, and RNA quality was checked on an Agilent 2100 Bioanalyzer.

Findings and caveats that apply to the study as a whole: In cross-validation, the 13-signature model distinguished ophthalmopathy from stable hyperthyroidism with just over 85% sensitivity and 81.08% specificity, and in the test set the corresponding values were roughly 80% and 76%. Among expanded thyroid clonotypes with frequency above 0.001, most also showed up in blood, which suggests that blood repertoires may reflect the thyroid immune response. In validation, the model predicted ophthalmopathy progression with about 64% sensitivity and around 72% specificity; some 13 predicted patients were CT-confirmed with GO in a median of approximately 6.5 months. Sample size was not statistically predetermined, and group allocation was not concealed from the investigators.

Rearrangement joined TRBV25-1 to TRBJ1-5; 5 matching bases give a weak D call of TRBD1. This TCR was recovered from an adult man with Graves' ophthalmopathy. Sequencing was carried out using peripheral blood. The CDR3 in this case is CASSEDVGQGNQPQHF. At the DNA level, the sequence is TGTGCCAGCTCTGAAGACGTGGGTCAGGGAAATCAGCCCCAGCATTTT. The entire variable domain, with the stretches around the CDR3 drawn from the reference TRBV25-1 and TRBJ1-5 proteins, is EADIYQTPRYLVIGTGKKITLECSQTMGHDKMYWYQQDPGMELHLIHYSYGVNSTEKGDLSSESTVSRIRTEHFPLTLESARPSHTSQYLCASSEDVGQGNQPQHFGDGTRLSIL.